A single sample is the source of the 21 T cell receptor beta chains below, sequenced in a study of circulating CD8 cells and anti-PD-1 response in melanoma. The QIAseq Immune Repertoire TCR panel built the libraries from around 15 ng of total RNA. In TCRdb, the reads were re-called with MiXCR into one record per CDR3 protein. The sample has some 440 distinct CDR3 sequences, approximately 4.5% seen once. Live CD3+CD8+TCRalphabeta+ cells were sorted into four subsets by PD-1 and/or TIGIT. Sample: CD8+ T cells from PBMCs, taken at baseline or after one month of anti-PD-1 therapy (not recorded which). These TCRs come from a human donor with melanoma.

As for this clonotype: A single base is all that separates this from a far larger clone, so a read error is likely. The rearrangement uses TRBV7-2 and TRBJ2-1, with D possibly matching TRBD2 (7 bases). Germline V gene data show CDR1 as SGHTA and CDR2 as FQGNSA. V was pared by 3 bases and J by 10 bases, with 19 bases between. The CDR3 runs to 15 residues. CDR3 nucleotides: TGTGCCAGCAGCTTTAATAGTCGGGGGGCATACGAGCAGTTCTTC. The encoded protein is CASSFNSRGAYEQFF.

This clonotype is categorized as medium-sized. CDR3 amino acids: CASSHGTGGYEQYF. In nucleotides, the CDR3 is TGTGCCAGTAGTCACGGGACAGGGGGCTACGAGCAGTACTTC. The chain combines TRBV19 with TRBJ2-7; 11 positions match TRBD1. Per the germline V gene, CDR1 is LNHDA and CDR2 is SQIVND (reference sequence). The junction had 3 bases not matched to a gene; V was cut back by 5 bases and J by 3 bases. This CDR3 has 14 residues.

In its sample, this clonotype is medium-sized. CDR3 sequence (DNA): TGTGCCAGCATGGCGGGAGGGGAGGTGAATGAGCAGTTCTTC. It yields the protein CASMAGGEVNEQFF. This chain uses TRBV28 with TRBJ2-1; 9 nucleotides align to TRBD2. The V gene end was trimmed by 7 bases and the J gene end by 7 bases; junction bases not matched to a gene: 8. CDR1 and CDR2 (germline): MDHEN, SYDVKM. The CDR3 totals 14 residues.

Comment on this clonotype: A much larger clonotype is one base distant, so this may be a read error. The chain joins TRBV27 to TRBJ2-7; TRBD1 matches 11 bases. CDR1 and CDR2 (germline): MNHEY, SMNVEV (reference sequence). The CDR3 consists of 15 residues. In DNA form, the CDR3 reads TGTGCCAGAAGTTTATCCGGGACAGGGGGCTACGAGCAGTACTTC. It encodes CARSLSGTGGYEQYF.

This clonotype counts as large (0.1 to 1%). The chain uses TRBV6-1 and TRBJ2-1; 8 bases line up with TRBD1. CDR3 length: 19 residues. J gave up 0 bases and V 7 bases, and 17 bases lay outside the gene matches. The germline V gene encodes CDR1 MNHNS and CDR2 SASEGT. In nucleotides, the CDR3 is TGTGCCAGCAACCCACGGGGACAGGCCGAGTTAAGCTCCTACAATGAGCAGTTCTTC. It is translated as CASNPRGQAELSSYNEQFF.

This clonotype is labeled as large. J is TRBJ2-2 and V is TRBV28; no clear D gene. Germline CDR1 is MDHEN and CDR2 is SYDVKM. Trimming removed 6 bases at V and 0 bases at J, with 2 bases between. The CDR3 has 12 residues. The CDR3 DNA reads TGTGCCAGCAGCCCGAACACCGGGGAGCTGTTTTTT. This translates into CASSPNTGELFF.

By its share, this clonotype is large. The chain is built from TRBV12-5 and TRBJ1-6; D remains unclear. V shed 11 bases and J shed 8 bases, with 16 bases lying between them. The CDR3 has 13 amino acids. Germline CDR1 is LGHNT and CDR2 is FRNRAP. The CDR3, as DNA: TGTGCTGGACCGGGCCCGACGGATTCACCCCTCCACTTT. Translated: CAGPGPTDSPLHF. Supplemented by reference TRBV12-5 and TRBJ1-6, the full variable domain reads DARVTQTPRHKVTEMGQEVTMRCQPILGHNTVFWYRQTMMQGLELLAYFRNRAPLDDSGMPKDRFSAEMPDATLATLKIQPSEPRDSAVYFCAGPGPTDSPLHFGNGTRLTVT.

In this sample, this clonotype is large. The rearrangement links TRBV9 to TRBJ2-7, with a tentative D call TRBD1 (6 bases). V was trimmed by 0 bases and J by 0 bases, leaving 7 bases between them. The CDR3 is 14 residues long. Germline CDR1 and CDR2: SGDLS and YYNGEE. CDR3 sequence (DNA): TGTGCCAGCAGCGTAGCGACAGGCTCCTACGAGCAGTACTTC. This codes for CASSVATGSYEQYF. Looking up the rest from reference TRBV9 and TRBJ2-7 gives the full variable domain: DSGVTQTPKHLITATGQRVTLRCSPRSGDLSVYWYQQSLDQGLQFLIQYYNGEERAKGNILERFSAQQFPDLHSELNLSSLELGDSALYFCASSVATGSYEQYFGPGTRLTVT.

By share, this clonotype ranks as medium-sized. The chain couples TRBV20-1 to TRBJ2-1; no reliable D call. The CDR3 extends over 15 amino acids. Trimming shortened V by 3 bases and J by 0 bases, and 12 bases separated the two germline ends. Germline CDR1 reads DFQATT; CDR2 reads SNEGSKA (reference sequence). CDR3 region: CSASPLQSSYNEQFF. The CDR3 coding sequence is TGCAGTGCTAGTCCACTCCAGAGCTCCTACAATGAGCAGTTCTTC.

This clonotype is judged large (0.1 to 1%). This chain links TRBV27 with TRBJ2-6; TRBD2 is a possible D gene (6 bases). Germline loops: CDR1 MNHEY, CDR2 SMNVEV (reference sequence). Trimming removed 7 bases at V and 2 bases at J, with 21 bases between. This CDR3 is 18 amino acids long. This chain's CDR3 is CASTSQGEVGAGANVLTF. CDR3 DNA: TGTGCCAGCACCTCCCAAGGGGAGGTAGGGGCTGGGGCCAACGTCCTGACTTTC.

By proportion, this clonotype is large. V gene TRBV5-4 combines with J gene TRBJ2-3; 7 bases match TRBD2. Germline CDR1 SGHNT, CDR2 YYREEE (reference sequence). V lost 4 bases and J lost 4; bases outside the gene matches: 6. The CDR3 runs to 14 residues. The CDR3, as DNA: TGTGCCAGCAGCGTCTCTAGCGGCCCAGATACGCAGTATTTT. The encoded protein is CASSVSSGPDTQYF.

By share of the sample, this clonotype is large. The V and J genes are TRBV29-1 and TRBJ2-5, with 11 nucleotides matching TRBD1. This CDR3 is 13 amino acids long. CDR1 SQVTM and CDR2 ANQGSEA come from the germline V gene. V lost 7 bases, J lost 1 base, and 2 bases stayed unmatched. CDR3 DNA sequence: TGCAGCGGGGGGACAGGGGGCCAAGAGACCCAGTACTTC. As protein: CSGGTGGQETQYF.

This clonotype ranks as large. The chain has TRBV19 and TRBJ2-7, with D maybe TRBD2 (5 bases). Deletions cut 5 bases from V and 2 bases from J, with 19 bases between. Germline CDR1 is LNHDA and CDR2 is SQIVND (reference sequence). The CDR3 spans 16 residues. The CDR3 protein is CASSPRGKGFAYEQYF. CDR3 nucleotides: TGTGCCAGTAGTCCCCGAGGGAAGGGATTCGCCTACGAGCAGTACTTC. The whole variable domain, remainder taken from reference TRBV19 and TRBJ2-7, is DGGITQSPKYLFRKEGQNVTLSCEQNLNHDAMYWYRQDPGQGLRLIYYSQIVNDFQKGDIAEGYSVSREKKESFPLTVTSAQKNPTAFYLCASSPRGKGFAYEQYFGPGTRLTVT.

This clonotype is judged large. The V gene is TRBV6-2 or TRBV6-3, the J gene TRBJ2-7, with D possibly TRBD2 on 5 matching bases. The germline V gene has CDR1 MNHEY and CDR2 SVGEGT. The CDR3 runs to 14 residues. The germline V and J ends were trimmed by 0 bases and 3 bases, with 9 bases remaining between them. The CDR3 loop is CASSYSRGVYEQYF. The CDR3 DNA sequence: TGTGCCAGCAGTTACTCCCGGGGAGTCTACGAGCAGTACTTC.

This clonotype is medium-sized (0.01 to 0.1%) by share. The chain is built from TRBV9 and TRBJ2-3; 9 bases agree with TRBD2. The germline CDR1 and CDR2 sequences are SGDLS and YYNGEE. The trim removed 3 bases at V and 6 bases at J, leaving 14 bases unmatched. The CDR3 has 17 residues. CDR3 in amino acids: CASSGPLSGGPSDTQYF. The DNA for the CDR3 is TGTGCCAGCAGCGGACCCCTTAGCGGGGGCCCTTCGGATACGCAGTATTTT.

In its sample, this clonotype was seen a few times. This rearrangement joins TRBV25-1 to TRBJ2-2, with 7 bases identical to TRBD1. The CDR3 loop spans 17 amino acids. V shed 4 bases, J shed 6 bases, and the junction held 14 bases outside the gene matches. CDR1 is MGHDK, CDR2 SYGVNS, per germline. The CDR3 DNA reads as TGTGCCAGCAGTGGAGACGATGGGACAGAAGTCGCCGGGGAGCTGTTTTTT. Translation: CASSGDDGTEVAGELFF.

By share, this clonotype counts as large (0.1 to 1%). The chain joins TRBV27 to TRBJ2-3, with a tentative D call TRBD2 (5 bases). CDR3 size: 16 residues. V was shortened by 5 bases and J by 0 bases, with 15 bases between the two germline ends. Germline V CDR1 and CDR2: MNHEY, SMNVEV (reference sequence). This CDR3 reads CASSLVASPSTDTQYF. CDR3 sequence (DNA): TGTGCCAGCAGTCTAGTAGCGAGCCCTAGCACAGATACGCAGTATTTT.

In this sample, this clonotype is large (0.1 to 1%). This chain joins TRBV6-5 and TRBJ1-2, with TRBD1 as a possible D gene (5 bases). Germline lookup yields CDR1 MNHEY and CDR2 SVGAGI. The CDR3 has 12 amino acids. V dropped 2 bases and J dropped 7 bases, with 8 bases sitting between them. The CDR3 protein is CASSYDGGGYTF. CDR3 in DNA: TGTGCCAGCAGTTACGATGGGGGTGGCTACACCTTC.

This clonotype is categorized as medium-sized. V is TRBV29-1 and J is TRBJ2-1; D is unclear. The germline V and J ends were trimmed by 4 bases and 5 bases, with 9 bases remaining between them. This CDR3 spans 12 amino acids. In germline, CDR1 is SQVTM, CDR2 ANQGSEA. The CDR3 protein is CSVVLGNNEQFF. In DNA form, the CDR3 reads TGCAGCGTTGTTTTAGGAAACAATGAGCAGTTCTTC.

This clonotype is deemed medium-sized. The chain couples TRBV19 to TRBJ2-1; 7 positions match TRBD2. Germline V CDR1 and CDR2: LNHDA, SQIVND (reference sequence). This CDR3 spans 15 amino acids. The ends lost 1 base at V and 5 bases at J; junction bases unmatched: 5. The CDR3 region has the DNA TGTGCCAGTAGTATAGCCCTCGGGGGGAACAATGAGCAGTTCTTC. This codes for CASSIALGGNNEQFF.

In its sample, this clonotype is large (0.1 to 1%). This chain uses TRBV27 with TRBJ2-1; D is unresolved. V lost 6 bases and J 4 bases, leaving 10 bases between the germline ends. The CDR3 is 13 amino acids. Germline assignment: CDR1 MNHEY and CDR2 SMNVEV (reference sequence). As DNA, the CDR3 is TGTGCCAGCAGATCAGAAATTTACAATGAGCAGTTCTTC. Its protein product is CASRSEIYNEQFF.